The rows below give T cell receptor beta chains drawn from one sample of a study of shared clonotypes between healthy human individuals. The repertoire was sequenced with immunoSEQ multiplex PCR; TCRdb's copy has only in-frame clones and lacks some. The table shows 450,000 to 550,000 clones, with 75% to 85% occurring only once. Sequenced: PBMCs. These receptors originate from a woman aged 40 to 49 in good health. Some clones in this sample may be carry-over from other donors' samples. CDR3s include the opening cysteine and the closing phenylalanine or tryptophan. Each record gives: D gene, clone size, V gene, J gene, CDR3 length, CDR3 protein, CDR3 DNA. D genes are given only for firm matches. Some rows mark clone size as missing; the rest say once, few, many or name a class of expanded clone.

D gene: .
clone size: .
V gene: TRBV6-6
J gene: TRBJ1-5
CDR3 length: 14
CDR3 protein: CASSQGGGNQPQHF
CDR3 DNA: TGTGCCAGCAGTCAAGGGGGGGGGAATCAGCCCCAGCATTTT

D gene: TRBD1
clone size: .
V gene: TRBV7-2
J gene: TRBJ1-2
CDR3 length: 14
CDR3 protein: CASSRDRANYGYTF
CDR3 DNA: TGTGCCAGCAGCCGAGACAGGGCTAACTATGGCTACACCTTC

D gene: .
clone size: few
V gene: TRBV6-9
J gene: TRBJ1-2
CDR3 length: 13
CDR3 protein: CATYSAASGGYTF
CDR3 DNA: TGTGCGACATATTCGGCAGCTTCGGGCGGCTACACCTTC

D gene: .
clone size: .
V gene: TRBV28
J gene: TRBJ2-2
CDR3 length: 12
CDR3 protein: CAVAGLTGELFF
CDR3 DNA: TGTGCCGTGGCAGGGTTAACCGGGGAGCTGTTTTTT

D gene: .
clone size: .
V gene: TRBV6-5
J gene: TRBJ2-1
CDR3 length: 14
CDR3 protein: CASSYSSRYNEQFF
CDR3 DNA: TGTGCCAGCAGTTACTCGAGTAGGTACAATGAGCAGTTCTTC

D gene: TRBD2
clone size: .
V gene: TRBV11-2
J gene: TRBJ2-4
CDR3 length: 15
CDR3 protein: CASSLDGGRAAVQYF
CDR3 DNA: TGTGCCAGCAGCTTAGATGGAGGGAGGGCGGCAGTTCAGTACTTC

D gene: .
clone size: few
V gene: TRBV6-5
J gene: TRBJ2-7
CDR3 length: 14
CDR3 protein: CASMGLRSRFEQYF
CDR3 DNA: TGTGCCAGCATGGGGCTGAGATCTAGGTTCGAGCAGTACTTC

D gene: .
clone size: .
V gene: TRBV11-2
J gene: TRBJ2-7
CDR3 length: 14
CDR3 protein: CASSLDPTSYEQYF
CDR3 DNA: TGTGCCAGCAGCTTAGACCCTACTTCCTACGAGCAGTACTTC

D gene: .
clone size: .
V gene: TRBV11-2
J gene: TRBJ2-5
CDR3 length: 13
CDR3 protein: CASSLDPGETQYF
CDR3 DNA: TGTGCCAGCAGCTTAGATCCAGGGGAGACCCAGTACTTC

D gene: TRBD2
clone size: .
V gene: TRBV4-2
J gene: TRBJ2-7
CDR3 length: 15
CDR3 protein: CASSPTSGSDYEQYF
CDR3 DNA: TGTGCCAGCAGCCCCACTAGCGGGAGCGATTACGAGCAGTACTTC

D gene: TRBD1
clone size: few
V gene: TRBV10-3
J gene: TRBJ1-1
CDR3 length: 18
CDR3 protein: CAISESSPGQGMNTEAFF
CDR3 DNA: TGTGCCATCAGTGAGTCGTCCCCGGGACAGGGTATGAACACTGAAGCTTTCTTT

D gene: .
clone size: .
V gene: TRBV5-4
J gene: TRBJ2-7
CDR3 length: 11
CDR3 protein: CASGWGYEQYF
CDR3 DNA: TGTGCCAGTGGGTGGGGATACGAGCAGTACTTC

D gene: .
clone size: .
V gene: TRBV28
J gene: TRBJ2-3
CDR3 length: 14
CDR3 protein: CASRKPGTTDTQYF
CDR3 DNA: TGTGCCAGCAGAAAACCCGGGACCACAGATACGCAGTATTTT

D gene: .
clone size: .
V gene: TRBV28
J gene: TRBJ1-2
CDR3 length: 12
CDR3 protein: CASSETANGYTF
CDR3 DNA: TGTGCCAGCAGTGAGACAGCTAATGGCTACACCTTC

D gene: TRBD2
clone size: .
V gene: TRBV29-1
J gene: TRBJ2-7
CDR3 length: 14
CDR3 protein: CSVARSGRIDEQYF
CDR3 DNA: TGCAGCGTCGCCCGTAGCGGGAGGATCGACGAGCAGTACTTC

D gene: TRBD2
clone size: once
V gene: TRBV2
J gene: TRBJ2-3
CDR3 length: 14
CDR3 protein: CASSPGLDTDTQYF
CDR3 DNA: TGTGCCAGCAGCCCGGGACTAGACACAGATACGCAGTATTTT

D gene: TRBD1
clone size: .
V gene: TRBV30
J gene: TRBJ2-7
CDR3 length: 14
CDR3 protein: CACNPRDSSFGQYF
CDR3 DNA: TGTGCCTGTAACCCACGGGACAGTTCCTTCGGGCAGTACTTC

D gene: TRBD2
clone size: .
V gene: TRBV15
J gene: TRBJ2-1
CDR3 length: 15
CDR3 protein: CATSPGGGLGNEQFF
CDR3 DNA: TGTGCCACCAGCCCCGGGGGGGGTTTGGGGAATGAGCAGTTCTTC

D gene: TRBD2
clone size: few
V gene: TRBV11-3
J gene: TRBJ2-1
CDR3 length: 14
CDR3 protein: CASSLGAGGYEQFF
CDR3 DNA: TGTGCCAGCAGCTTAGGAGCGGGAGGGTATGAGCAGTTCTTC

D gene: TRBD2
clone size: once
V gene: TRBV5-4
J gene: TRBJ2-1
CDR3 length: 18
CDR3 protein: CASSTLGTSGSSYNEQFF
CDR3 DNA: TGTGCCAGCAGCACCCTGGGGACTAGCGGGAGCTCCTACAATGAGCAGTTCTTC

D gene: TRBD1
clone size: .
V gene: TRBV27
J gene: TRBJ1-2
CDR3 length: 15
CDR3 protein: CASSLWGTGAYGYTF
CDR3 DNA: TGTGCCAGCAGTTTATGGGGGACAGGGGCCTATGGCTACACCTTC

D gene: TRBD1
clone size: medium-sized
V gene: TRBV2
J gene: TRBJ1-1
CDR3 length: 17
CDR3 protein: CASSGWDRVTVNTEAFF
CDR3 DNA: TGTGCCAGCAGTGGTTGGGACAGGGTTACGGTGAACACTGAAGCTTTCTTT

D gene: .
clone size: few
V gene: TRBV11-3
J gene: TRBJ2-2
CDR3 length: 12
CDR3 protein: CASSLTTGELFF
CDR3 DNA: TGTGCCAGCAGCCTAACCACCGGGGAGCTGTTTTTT

D gene: .
clone size: .
V gene: TRBV27
J gene: TRBJ2-7
CDR3 length: 13
CDR3 protein: CASSSPMGAEQYF
CDR3 DNA: TGTGCCAGCAGTTCCCCGATGGGCGCCGAGCAGTACTTC

D gene: TRBD1
clone size: many
V gene: TRBV2
J gene: TRBJ1-1
CDR3 length: 13
CDR3 protein: CASRADRGSEAFF
CDR3 DNA: TGTGCCAGCAGGGCGGACAGGGGCTCTGAAGCTTTCTTT

D gene: .
clone size: .
V gene: TRBV30
J gene: TRBJ2-3
CDR3 length: 16
CDR3 protein: CAWSVMQGGLTDTQYF
CDR3 DNA: TGTGCCTGGAGTGTAATGCAGGGTGGTCTGACAGATACGCAGTATTTT

D gene: TRBD2
clone size: .
V gene: TRBV4-2
J gene: TRBJ2-1
CDR3 length: 14
CDR3 protein: CASSTGLAGGEQFF
CDR3 DNA: TGTGCCAGCTCCACGGGACTAGCGGGAGGTGAGCAGTTCTTC

D gene: TRBD2
clone size: .
V gene: TRBV4-2
J gene: TRBJ2-3
CDR3 length: 16
CDR3 protein: CASSQPTSGRADTQYF
CDR3 DNA: TGTGCCAGCAGCCAACCTACTAGCGGGAGGGCAGATACGCAGTATTTT

D gene: .
clone size: .
V gene: TRBV7-9
J gene: TRBJ1-1
CDR3 length: 14
CDR3 protein: CASSPSGGGGEAFF
CDR3 DNA: TGTGCCAGCAGCCCTTCGGGGGGCGGGGGTGAAGCTTTCTTT

D gene: TRBD2
clone size: .
V gene: TRBV30
J gene: TRBJ2-1
CDR3 length: 13
CDR3 protein: CAWSVGTNNEQFF
CDR3 DNA: TGTGCCTGGAGTGTAGGGACTAACAATGAGCAGTTCTTC

D gene: .
clone size: few
V gene: TRBV5-1
J gene: TRBJ2-5
CDR3 length: 13
CDR3 protein: CASTTGPGETQYF
CDR3 DNA: TGCGCCAGCACGACAGGTCCTGGGGAGACCCAGTACTTC

D gene: .
clone size: .
V gene: TRBV20-1
J gene: TRBJ1-1
CDR3 length: 11
CDR3 protein: CSARRMTEAFF
CDR3 DNA: TGCAGTGCTAGAAGGATGACTGAAGCTTTCTTT

D gene: TRBD1
clone size: .
V gene: TRBV27
J gene: TRBJ2-6
CDR3 length: 17
CDR3 protein: CASSPGTGLSGANVLTF
CDR3 DNA: TGTGCCAGCAGTCCTGGGACAGGGCTATCTGGGGCCAACGTCCTGACTTTC

D gene: TRBD1
clone size: .
V gene: TRBV6-1
J gene: TRBJ1-3
CDR3 length: 16
CDR3 protein: CASSEQPGGSGNTIYF
CDR3 DNA: TGTGCCAGCAGTGAACAGCCAGGGGGTTCTGGAAACACCATATATTTT

D gene: .
clone size: many
V gene: TRBV13
J gene: TRBJ2-7
CDR3 length: 14
CDR3 protein: CASSLRGWRLEQYF
CDR3 DNA: TGTGCCAGCTCGTTGAGGGGATGGCGGCTCGAGCAGTACTTC

D gene: .
clone size: few
V gene: TRBV7-9
J gene: TRBJ2-1
CDR3 length: 14
CDR3 protein: CASSLAGANDEQFF
CDR3 DNA: TGTGCCAGCAGCTTAGCAGGGGCAAACGATGAGCAGTTCTTC

D gene: TRBD1
clone size: many
V gene: TRBV2
J gene: TRBJ1-5
CDR3 length: 14
CDR3 protein: CASSPDRGYQPQHF
CDR3 DNA: TGTGCCAGCAGTCCTGACAGGGGGTATCAGCCCCAGCATTTT

D gene: .
clone size: .
V gene: TRBV27
J gene: TRBJ2-7
CDR3 length: 15
CDR3 protein: CASSLHRPGRYEQYF
CDR3 DNA: TGTGCCAGCAGTTTACATAGGCCGGGCCGATACGAGCAGTACTTC

D gene: .
clone size: .
V gene: TRBV29-1
J gene: TRBJ1-2
CDR3 length: 14
CDR3 protein: CSVEKSGRGYGYTF
CDR3 DNA: TGCAGCGTTGAAAAGTCAGGACGAGGCTATGGCTACACCTTC

D gene: TRBD1
clone size: .
V gene: TRBV6-6
J gene: TRBJ2-7
CDR3 length: 16
CDR3 protein: CASSYTGTGSSYEQYF
CDR3 DNA: TGTGCCAGCAGTTATACCGGGACAGGGAGCTCCTACGAGCAGTACTTC

D gene: TRBD2
clone size: .
V gene: TRBV7-2
J gene: TRBJ2-7
CDR3 length: 15
CDR3 protein: CASSFTSGNSYEQYF
CDR3 DNA: TGTGCCAGCAGCTTCACTAGCGGTAATTCCTACGAGCAGTACTTC